The 4 T cell receptor beta chains presented below share a single source sample, sequenced in a study of shared clonotypes between healthy human individuals. Sequencing used immunoSEQ multiplex PCR; TCRdb keeps in-frame clones, though not all of them. The repertoire holds approximately 2,000,000 clones, with 85% to 95% as singletons. Sequences were obtained from naive CD4+ T cells from PBMCs. Subset specified: CD45RA+ positively selected. All receptors derive from a man aged 18 to 30 in good health. Some clones in this sample may be carry-over from other donors' samples.

The V call is TRBV5-1, the J call TRBJ2-1; 7 bases match TRBD2. The V segment lost 0 bases and the J segment 10 bases; nucleotides outside the gene matches: 7. Germline-derived CDR1 and CDR2 are SGHRS and YFSETQ. There are 14 residues in the CDR3. CDR3 sequence reads: CASSLVPKRGEQFF. The DNA of the CDR3 is TGCGCCAGCAGCTTGGTCCCCAAGCGGGGAGAGCAGTTCTTC. Using reference TRBV5-1 and TRBJ2-1 for the parts outside the CDR3, the full variable domain is KAGVTQTPRYLIKTRGQQVTLSCSPISGHRSVSWYQQTPGQGLQFLFEYFSETQRNKGNFPGRFSGRQFSNSRSEMNVSTLELGDSALYLCASSLVPKRGEQFFGPGTRLTVL.

The chain links TRBV25-1 to TRBJ2-2; 7 bases match TRBD1. CDR1 MGHDK and CDR2 SYGVNS come from the germline V gene. CDR3 length: 15 amino acids. After removal of 6 bases from V and 3 bases from J, the junction contained 7 bases not matched to a gene. The CDR3 protein is CASSPEGGDTGELFF. As DNA, the CDR3 is TGTGCCAGCAGCCCCGAAGGGGGCGACACCGGGGAGCTGTTTTTT.

The chain combines TRBV2 with TRBJ2-1, with D possibly matching TRBD2 (6 bases). The germline V and J ends were trimmed by 5 bases and 12 bases, with 11 bases remaining between them. CDR3 length: 11 residues. CDR1 is SNHLY and CDR2 is FYNNEI in the germline V gene. The CDR3 is CASSPDYAQFF. DNA for the CDR3: TGTGCCAGCAGTCCGGACTATGCGCAGTTCTTC. Full variable domain (rest looked up from reference TRBV2 and TRBJ2-1): EPEVTQTPSHQVTQMGQEVILRCVPISNHLYFYWYRQILGQKVEFLVSFYNNEISEKSEIFDDQFSVERPDGSNFTLKIRSTKLEDSAMYFCASSPDYAQFFGPGTRLTVL.

The chain employs TRBV5-4 and TRBJ2-4; D possibly matches TRBD1 or TRBD2 (5 bases each). CDR3 length: 14 residues. From germline, CDR1 is SGHNT and CDR2 YYREEE (reference sequence). V lost 3 bases to trimming and J lost 6 bases, with 13 bases between them. CDR3 DNA sequence: TGTGCCAGCAGCTCTACAGGAGCGGTAAACATTCAGTACTTC. Translation gives CASSSTGAVNIQYF.